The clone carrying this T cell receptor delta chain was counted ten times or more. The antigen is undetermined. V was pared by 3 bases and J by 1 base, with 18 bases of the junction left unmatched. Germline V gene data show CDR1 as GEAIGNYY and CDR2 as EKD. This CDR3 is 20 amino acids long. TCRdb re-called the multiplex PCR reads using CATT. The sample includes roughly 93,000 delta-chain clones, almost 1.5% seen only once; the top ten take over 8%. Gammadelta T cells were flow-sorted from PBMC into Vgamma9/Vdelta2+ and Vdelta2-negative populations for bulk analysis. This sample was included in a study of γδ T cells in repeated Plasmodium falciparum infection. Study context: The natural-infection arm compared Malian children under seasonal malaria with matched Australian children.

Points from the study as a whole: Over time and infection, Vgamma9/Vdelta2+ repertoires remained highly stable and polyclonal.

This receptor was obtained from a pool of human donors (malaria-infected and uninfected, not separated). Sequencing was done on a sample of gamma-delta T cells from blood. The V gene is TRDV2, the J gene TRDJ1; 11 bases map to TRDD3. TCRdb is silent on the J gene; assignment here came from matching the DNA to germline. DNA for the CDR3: TGTGCCTGTGACGCCGTCTTTGGTACTGGGGGATATCTCAGCACCGATAAACTCATCTTT. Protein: CACDAVFGTGGYLSTDKLIF.